The rows below give T cell receptor beta chains drawn from one sample of a study of T cells expressing NK-cell markers. TCRdb processed the 5' RACE reads again and assigns one entry to each CDR3 protein, with no DNA. This sample contains a few hundred thousand distinct CDR3 sequences. Sequencing used blood T cells: a sorted CD56 or NKG2C T cell subset, CD4+ or CD8+ T cells, or bulk PBMC T cells (not recorded which). The receptors shown here come from a man aged 18-75 years in good health. Both conserved end residues are part of each CDR3. Each record gives: V gene, CDR3 length, J gene, CDR3 protein.

V: TRBV7-3; length: 16; J: TRBJ2-2; CDR3: CASSLTSGGPTGELFF
V: TRBV18; length: 14; J: TRBJ1-2; CDR3: CASSPSRERDGYTF
V: TRBV6-5; length: 17; J: TRBJ2-3; CDR3: CASSYPSWGGFTDTQYF
V: TRBV20-1; length: 16; J: TRBJ2-4; CDR3: CSAREGGAGAKNIQYF
V: TRBV3-1; length: 15; J: TRBJ1-4; CDR3: CASGVKGQRFGKLFF
V: TRBV27; length: 15; J: TRBJ2-4; CDR3: CASSLWGGQGNIQYF
V: TRBV24-1; length: 14; J: TRBJ2-7; CDR3: CATSATGKGHEQYF
V: TRBV7-8; length: 15; J: TRBJ1-4; CDR3: CASSFAGTGTEKLFF
V: TRBV5-1; length: 16; J: TRBJ2-1; CDR3: CASSHQGPSLGGEQFF
V: TRBV7-6; length: 14; J: TRBJ2-2; CDR3: CASTSLQGSGELFF
V: TRBV24-1; length: 15; J: TRBJ1-5; CDR3: CATSDGRVGNQPQHF
V: TRBV29-1; length: 11; J: TRBJ2-5; CDR3: CSGRDGGTQYF
V: TRBV12-3/TRBV12-4; length: 16; J: TRBJ2-4; CDR3: CASSFSGALLKNIQYF
V: TRBV20-1; length: 15; J: TRBJ2-3; CDR3: CSASGGTLSTDTQYF
V: TRBV25-1; length: 12; J: TRBJ2-3; CDR3: CASTAQGRAQYF
V: TRBV7-2; length: 15; J: TRBJ1-2; CDR3: CASSIGTGRNYGYTF
V: TRBV20-1; length: 13; J: TRBJ2-5; CDR3: CSVYINRIETQYF
V: TRBV28; length: 13; J: TRBJ2-1; CDR3: CASSWTEGNEQFF
V: TRBV30; length: 15; J: TRBJ1-6; CDR3: CAWTTGQGRNSPLHF
V: TRBV2; length: 15; J: TRBJ1-1; CDR3: CASSEVGSRGSEAFF
V: TRBV20-1; length: 16; J: TRBJ2-5; CDR3: CSARDPAGAIKETQYF
V: TRBV7-8; length: 18; J: TRBJ2-1; CDR3: CASSPKGLAVSSYNEQFF
V: TRBV7-8; length: 12; J: TRBJ2-7; CDR3: CASNRDTYEQYF
V: TRBV30; length: 12; J: TRBJ1-2; CDR3: CAWNGPAYGYTF
V: TRBV5-1; length: 16; J: TRBJ2-5; CDR3: CASSGLAVGSRETQYF
V: TRBV28; length: 14; J: TRBJ2-5; CDR3: CASNWQGTSETQYF
V: TRBV11-2; length: 16; J: TRBJ2-7; CDR3: CASSLAGAKGTYEQYF
V: TRBV6-2/TRBV6-3; length: 20; J: TRBJ2-3; CDR3: CASSYSKRLAGALSTDTQYF
V: TRBV20-1; length: 12; J: TRBJ1-2; CDR3: CSASRREHGYTF
V: TRBV4-1; length: 16; J: TRBJ1-4; CDR3: CASSHDRGQTNEKLFF
V: TRBV2; length: 17; J: TRBJ2-1; CDR3: CASTNSRVAKIYNEQFF
V: TRBV6-6; length: 13; J: TRBJ1-3; CDR3: CASSSGPRDTIYF
V: TRBV12-3/TRBV12-4; length: 15; J: TRBJ2-5; CDR3: CASSGSGDLKETQYF
V: TRBV3-1; length: 13; J: TRBJ2-1; CDR3: CASSQDQGTSQFF
V: TRBV6-1; length: 13; J: TRBJ2-7; CDR3: CASEERADYEQYF
V: TRBV2; length: 16; J: TRBJ1-5; CDR3: CASSVFDSTSNQPQHF
V: TRBV4-2; length: 13; J: TRBJ2-3; CDR3: CASGQGEIDTQYF
V: TRBV5-6; length: 16; J: TRBJ2-1; CDR3: CASSYMRRAKYNEQFF
V: TRBV11-3; length: 15; J: TRBJ2-1; CDR3: CASSSSGTVKNEQFF
V: TRBV7-8; length: 17; J: TRBJ2-3; CDR3: CASSPVGGGANLDTQYF
V: TRBV14; length: 16; J: TRBJ1-3; CDR3: CASSRRMQDSGNTIYF
V: TRBV27; length: 16; J: TRBJ2-3; CDR3: CASSFWGRMATDTQYF
V: TRBV25-1; length: 15; J: TRBJ1-2; CDR3: CASSDPQGSGYGYTF
V: TRBV20-1; length: 16; J: TRBJ2-3; CDR3: CSASHGLGGSTDTQYF
V: TRBV11-1; length: 16; J: TRBJ2-5; CDR3: CASSWETGLRQETQYF
V: TRBV7-8; length: 16; J: TRBJ2-3; CDR3: CASSFRQRGTSDTQYF
V: TRBV12-3/TRBV12-4; length: 16; J: TRBJ2-1; CDR3: CASSLVRAGRRNEQFF
V: TRBV12-3/TRBV12-4; length: 17; J: TRBJ2-1; CDR3: CASSLYSGGATYNEQFF
V: TRBV12-3/TRBV12-4; length: 15; J: TRBJ1-1; CDR3: CASSPSRDGPLKAFF